One TCR beta chain is described in this entry. This specimen comes from a study of blood T cell repertoires in COVID-19. Study at large: COVID-19 samples collected from the United States, Italy and Spain covered acute and convalescent phases. In each case, the material was cDNA or gDNA derived from T cells, B-cell-depleted T cells, or PBMCs.

Per the original methods: Amplification from reference gene primers served as the basis for estimated nucleated cell counts. Generated by immunoSEQ multiplex PCR, the TCRdb table keeps only in-frame clones and is missing some. The V and J calls and clone size were taken over from that table, and D and trimming were inferred from the DNA. In the table there are about 62,000 clones, just over 85% of which are singletons. Trimming removed 6 bases from V and 2 bases from J, with 16 bases in between. The CDR3 contains 15 residues. Germline-derived CDR1 and CDR2 are ENHRY and SYGVKD. The TCR originated in a woman of 80 years or more with acute or convalescent COVID-19. V gene TRBV10-3 combines with J gene TRBJ1-2, with D maybe TRBD1 (5 bases). The sequenced sample was peripheral blood. CDR3 sequence (DNA): TGTGCCATCAGGGGGGGAACAGGATCCAACTATGGCTACACCTTC. Its protein product is CAIRGGTGSNYGYTF.